Each of the 31 T cell receptor beta chains below was sequenced from the same sample in a study of immune characterization of retroperitoneal liposarcoma. TCRdb passed the PCR reads through MiXCR, listing each CDR3 protein once. The table shows roughly 10,000 distinct CDR3 sequences, with under 35% occurring only once. The sample consisted of tumor tissue. These receptors were collected from a male donor with retroperitoneal liposarcoma.

A single count supports this clonotype. Because it lacks the conserved phenylalanine or tryptophan at the end, this CDR3 is likely a read error. Because the CDR3's place on the DNA is in doubt, the DNA is left out and the CDR3 is given as listed by TCRdb. V and J are TRBV11-2 and TRBJ2-6; the table gives TRBD1 as D, unverified against the DNA. The CDR3 spans 18 residues, counting both ends. Germline CDR1 SGHAT, CDR2 FQNNGV. This CDR3 is CASSFRSGTGTYEQYFGA.

This clonotype was detected many times. V and J are TRBV24-1 and TRBJ2-3; possible D gene TRBD2, 6 bases. The CDR3 length is 15 residues. Trimming took 4 bases from V and 2 from J, leaving 12 bases between them. The V gene's germline CDR1 is KGHDR and CDR2 SFDVKD. This CDR3 reads CATSDLSSDTDTQYF. The CDR3 DNA sequence: TGTGCCACCAGTGACTTATCTAGCGACACAGATACGCAGTATTTT.

The chain is built from TRBV6-1 and TRBJ2-5; the D gene could be TRBD1 or TRBD2 (5 bases each). The CDR3 runs to 11 residues. Trimming left V 7 bases short and J 11 bases short, with 14 bases between. The germline V gene has CDR1 MNHNS and CDR2 SASEGT. CDR3: CASNAEGFQYF. The DNA for the CDR3 is TGTGCCAGCAACGCCGAGGGGTTTCAGTACTTC.

This clonotype ranks as medium-sized. The chain carries TRBV6-1 and TRBJ2-1; 12 bases fit TRBD1. Matching the DNA end better, TRBJ2-7 makes the J call doubtful. The CDR3 is made up of 15 amino acids. Per the germline V gene, CDR1 is MNHNS and CDR2 is SASEGT. The CDR3 protein is CASSIPGQGADEQYF. The CDR3 nucleotides read TGTGCCAGCAGCATACCGGGACAGGGGGCTGACGAGCAGTACTTC.

This clonotype was seen at least ten times. V is TRBV7-8 and J is TRBJ1-4; D is unresolved. The CDR3 consists of 13 residues. V was pared by 5 bases and J by 12 bases, with 16 bases between. Germline V lookup: CDR1 SGHVS, CDR2 FQNEAQ. CDR3 protein: CASSPGGEGELFF. The DNA of the CDR3 is TGTGCCAGCAGCCCGGGTGGGGAAGGTGAACTGTTTTTT. Combining the CDR3 with reference TRBV7-8 and TRBJ1-4 gives the whole variable domain GAGVSQSPRYKVAKRGQDVALRCDPISGHVSLFWYQQALGQGPEFLTYFQNEAQLDKSGLPSDRFFAERPEGSVSTLKIQRTQQEDSAVYLCASSPGGEGELFFGSGTQLSVL.

The J gene is TRBJ2-4, the V gene TRBV6-1; tentative D call: TRBD2 (5 bases). The DNA end is more similar to TRBJ2-5, so the J call may be wrong. The germline gives CDR1 MNHNS, CDR2 SASEGT. This CDR3 comprises 14 residues. The CDR3 DNA reads TGTGCCAGCAGTTATAAGAGGGTCCAAGAGACCCAGTACTTC. Its translation is CASSYKRVQETQYF.

Judged by abundance, this clonotype is medium-sized. This sequence joins TRBV6-6 and TRBJ2-1; D is perhaps TRBD1 or TRBD2 (5 bases each). The CDR3 extends over 14 amino acids. Germline lookup yields CDR1 MNHNY and CDR2 SVGAGI (reference sequence). V was clipped by 0 bases and J by 10 bases, with 13 bases between them. CDR3 sequence: CASSYSEGSAEQFF. In DNA form, the CDR3 reads TGTGCCAGCAGTTACTCCGAGGGGTCTGCGGAGCAGTTCTTC.

This clonotype is judged medium-sized (0.01 to 0.1%). The chain employs TRBV6-1 and TRBJ1-6; D is undetermined. This CDR3 region has 13 residues. V was shortened by 3 bases and J by 4 bases, with 4 bases between the two germline ends. The germline V gene encodes CDR1 MNHNS and CDR2 SASEGT. The CDR3 DNA follows: TGTGCCAGCAGTGACAGTTATAATTCACCCCTCCACTTT. Encoded protein: CASSDSYNSPLHF.

This clonotype was observed a few times. The chain couples TRBV11-2 to TRBJ2-5; 13 bases are a match to TRBD2. J was trimmed by 11 bases and V by 4 bases; bases with no gene match: 10. The CDR3 spans 15 residues. Germline-derived CDR1 and CDR2 are SGHAT and FQNNGV. As DNA, the CDR3 is TGTGCCAGCAGCTCAGGACTAGCGGGAGTATATGAGCAGTACTTC. Protein sequence: CASSSGLAGVYEQYF.

The rearrangement links TRBV12-3 or TRBV12-4 to TRBJ2-1; D might be TRBD1 (7 bases). V shed 3 bases and J shed 10 bases, with 16 bases lying between them. This CDR3 is built from 14 residues. The CDR3 nucleotides are TGTGCCAGCAGTTTCCAGGGGGGTTACTACGAGCAGTTCTTC. This translates into CASSFQGGYYEQFF.

This clonotype counts as medium-sized. CDR3 nucleotides: TGTGCCAGCAGTGAATGGGTCTACGAGCAGTTCTTC. Protein sequence: CASSEWVYEQFF. J is TRBJ2-1 and V is TRBV6-1; D gene uncertain. V was pared by 2 bases and J by 10 bases, with 9 bases between. From germline, CDR1 is MNHNS and CDR2 SASEGT. CDR3 length: 12 residues.

The V and J genes are TRBV12-5 and TRBJ2-1; D gene uncertain. Between the trimmed V and J ends, which lost 2 bases and 0 bases, there was a span of 11 bases. CDR3 length: 16 amino acids. The germline gives CDR1 LGHNT, CDR2 FRNRAP. The CDR3 is CASGLHAGSSYNEQFF. The CDR3 bases are TGTGCTAGTGGTTTGCATGCCGGAAGCTCCTACAATGAGCAGTTCTTC.

Here the CDR3 DNA reads TGTGCCAGCAGTGAAGGGACAGGGGGCTACAATGAGCAGTACTTC. This sequence encodes CASSEGTGGYNEQYF. The chain uses TRBV6-1 and TRBJ2-1; 11 bases match TRBD1. The closer fit of TRBJ2-7 to the DNA end suggests the J call may be wrong. The CDR3 has 15 amino acids. Germline CDR1 is MNHNS and CDR2 is SASEGT.

This clonotype was detected ten times or more. The genes are TRBV6-1 and TRBJ2-1; the match to TRBD2 covers 7 bases. With the DNA end fitting TRBJ2-7 better, the J assignment may be wrong. CDR1 is MNHNS, CDR2 SASEGT, per germline. The CDR3 spans 14 residues. CDR3 DNA sequence: TGTGCCAGCAGTGAAGTGGGGGGGGTCTACGAGCAGTACTTC. Translating gives CASSEVGGVYEQYF.

The chain combines TRBV6-1 with TRBJ2-1; 12 bases are shared with TRBD1. Trimming cost V 4 bases and J 10 bases; bases outside gene matches: 23. CDR1 is MNHNS, CDR2 SASEGT, per germline. This CDR3 comprises 20 residues. CDR3 protein: CASSVLPGQGAPGSVYEQFF. Written as DNA, the CDR3 is TGTGCCAGCAGTGTTTTGCCGGGACAGGGGGCCCCGGGTAGCGTATACGAGCAGTTCTTC.

The chain carries TRBV4-1 and TRBJ1-1; possible D gene TRBD1, 6 bases. From germline, CDR1 is MGHRA and CDR2 YSYEKL. Deletions cut 3 bases from V and 0 bases from J, with 8 bases between. There are 14 residues in the CDR3. CDR3 DNA: TGCGCCAGCAGCCATCAGGGGATGAACACTGAAGCTTTCTTT. It is translated as CASSHQGMNTEAFF.

This clonotype was picked up a small number of times. The chain combines TRBV12-3 or TRBV12-4 with TRBJ2-2, with 9 nucleotides matching TRBD1. J was trimmed by 8 bases and V by 5 bases; bases with no gene match: 6. CDR3 size: 14 residues. CDR3 coding DNA: TGTGCCAGCAGTATGGGACAGGGAGTTGGGGAGCTGTTTTTT. It encodes CASSMGQGVGELFF.

This clonotype is medium-sized in the sample. This sequence joins TRBV7-6 and TRBJ2-1, with 10 bases that match TRBD1. V shed 3 bases and J 10 bases; nucleotides not matched to a gene: 9. CDR1 SGHVS and CDR2 FNYEAQ come from the germline V gene. This CDR3 contains 15 residues. This CDR3 reads CASSLGQGSSYEQFF. The CDR3 DNA sequence: TGTGCCAGCAGCTTGGGACAGGGGAGCTCCTACGAGCAGTTCTTC.

This clonotype was detected only a few times. The genes are TRBV10-1 and TRBJ2-5; D possibly matches TRBD1 or TRBD2 (5 bases each). Germline loops: CDR1 WNHNN, CDR2 SYGVQD (reference sequence). Trimming cost V 5 bases and J 11 bases, with 27 bases left between them. The CDR3 length is 16 residues. CDR3 coding DNA: TGCGCCAGCAGTCGGGAAGATCCCCCAGGGTACAATGAGCAGTACTTC. Translating gives CASSREDPPGYNEQYF.

Many counts were recorded for this clonotype. The CDR3 reads CATATSGGNEQFF. CDR3 DNA sequence: TGTGCCACCGCCACTAGCGGGGGCAATGAGCAGTTCTTC. The chain has TRBV6-1 and TRBJ2-1, with 11 bases aligning to TRBD2. This CDR3 spans 13 amino acids. The germline V gene encodes CDR1 MNHNS and CDR2 SASEGT. Germline trimming cut 10 bases from V and 6 bases from J; bases unmatched to any gene: 5.

This clonotype showed up many times. This sequence joins TRBV12-3 or TRBV12-4 and TRBJ2-5; 9 nucleotides match TRBD1. The DNA end favors TRBJ2-7, so the J call may be wrong. This CDR3 is built from 17 residues. In DNA form, the CDR3 reads TGTGCCAGCAGCCATAAAACCGGGACAGGGCTCTCCTACGAGCAGTACTTC. Encoded protein: CASSHKTGTGLSYEQYF.

Only one count was recorded for this clonotype. CDR3 protein: CASSFRSGTGELFF. The CDR3 DNA reads as TGTGCCAGCAGTTTCCGATCGGGGACCGGGGAGCTGTTTTTT. The chain has TRBV27 and TRBJ2-2, with D possibly matching TRBD2 (5 bases). Trimming took off 3 bases at V and 5 bases at J, with 10 bases between the two ends. The germline CDR1 and CDR2 sequences are MNHEY and SMNVEV (reference sequence). This CDR3 comprises 14 residues.

This clonotype was counted a few times. This sequence joins TRBV7-3 and TRBJ2-1, with D possibly matching TRBD1 (6 bases). The CDR3 is made up of 15 amino acids. The germline V gene encodes CDR1 SGHTA and CDR2 FQGTGA. The ends were cut back, 6 bases at V and 1 base at J, with 13 bases in the middle. In DNA, the CDR3 is TGTGCCAGCAGTCCCATAGGGGGATCCTACAATGAGCAGTTCTTC. Its translation is CASSPIGGSYNEQFF.

By frequency in the sample, this clonotype is medium-sized (0.01 to 0.1%). This rearrangement joins TRBV12-3 or TRBV12-4 to TRBJ2-3; perhaps TRBD1 as D (6 bases). The last part of the DNA fits TRBJ2-7 better; the J call may be wrong. This CDR3 contains 12 residues. The CDR3 reads CASSDRSYEQYF. The CDR3 DNA follows: TGTGCCAGCAGTGACAGGTCCTACGAGCAGTACTTC.

This clonotype was counted only a few times. The chain carries TRBV12-3 or TRBV12-4 and TRBJ2-5, with 11 nucleotides matching TRBD2. With 3 bases clipped from V and 11 bases from J, the junction kept 17 bases outside the gene matches. CDR3 length: 17 amino acids. The DNA for the CDR3 is TGTGCCAGCAGTTTGGGCCTATATAGCGGGGGGGCCAATGAGCAGTACTTC. This codes for CASSLGLYSGGANEQYF.

The V gene is TRBV11-3, the J gene TRBJ2-6, with D hard to call. Trimming removed 0 bases at V and 0 bases at J, with 0 bases between. This CDR3 is built from 14 residues. CDR1 and CDR2 from the germline V gene are SGHNT and YENEEA. The CDR3 DNA sequence: TGTGCCAGCAGCTTAGACTCTGGGGCCAACGTCCTGACTTTC. This gives the protein CASSLDSGANVLTF.

The chain is built from TRBV7-6 and TRBJ2-1; D might be TRBD2 (7 bases). Trimming took 4 bases from V and 7 from J, leaving 17 bases between them. Germline V gives CDR1 SGHVS, CDR2 FNYEAQ. CDR3 length: 15 residues. CDR3: CASSSGGGFLNEQFF. The CDR3 DNA sequence: TGTGCCAGCAGCTCGGGGGGCGGCTTCTTGAATGAGCAGTTCTTC.

By sample fraction, this clonotype is large (0.1 to 1%). One end of the junction fails to match germline, which may point to a read error. The chain couples TRBV6-1 to TRBJ2-1; a weak D match, TRBD2 (5 bases). Germline CDR1 MNHNS, CDR2 SASEGT. The CDR3 is made up of 12 amino acids. The CDR3 DNA sequence: TGTGCCAGCGGCCCGGCTGGGGAGCTACCGTACTTC. Translation gives CASGPAGELPYF.

The chain uses TRBV12-3 or TRBV12-4 and TRBJ2-2; 7 nucleotides line up with TRBD2. This CDR3 is 15 amino acids long. V lost 3 bases, J lost 1 base, and 2 bases stayed unmatched. The CDR3 nucleotides read TGTGCCAGCAGTTTGGCTAGCGGGAACACCGGGGAGCTGTTTTTT. This translates into CASSLASGNTGELFF.

Many counts were recorded for this clonotype. This chain joins TRBV11-2 and TRBJ2-1, with D tentatively TRBD2 (6 bases). Germline V CDR1 and CDR2: SGHAT, FQNNGV. V dropped 3 bases and J dropped 2 bases, with 8 bases sitting between them. The CDR3 spans 14 residues. The CDR3 is CASSFGEAYNEQFF. The CDR3, as DNA: TGTGCCAGCAGCTTCGGGGAGGCCTACAATGAGCAGTTCTTC.

The chain joins TRBV12-3 or TRBV12-4 to TRBJ2-1, with TRBD2 identical over 15 bases. The CDR3 sequence is 16 residues long. J lost 9 bases, V lost 5 bases, and 8 bases had no gene match. CDR3 in DNA: TGTGCCAGCAGTGCCGGGACTAGCGGGGGGCATAGTGAGCAGTTCTTC. Its protein product is CASSAGTSGGHSEQFF.